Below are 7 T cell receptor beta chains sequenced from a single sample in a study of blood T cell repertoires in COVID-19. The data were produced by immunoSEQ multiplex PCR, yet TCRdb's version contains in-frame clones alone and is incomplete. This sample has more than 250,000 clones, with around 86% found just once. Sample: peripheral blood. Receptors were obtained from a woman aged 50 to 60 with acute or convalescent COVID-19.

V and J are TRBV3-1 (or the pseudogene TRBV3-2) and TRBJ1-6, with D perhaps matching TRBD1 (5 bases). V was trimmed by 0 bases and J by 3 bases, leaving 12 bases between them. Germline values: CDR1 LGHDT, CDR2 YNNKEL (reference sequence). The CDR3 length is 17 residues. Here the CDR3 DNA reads TGTGCCAGCAGCCAAGAGAAGGGGTATAGCTATAATTCACCCCTCCACTTT. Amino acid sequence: CASSQEKGYSYNSPLHF.

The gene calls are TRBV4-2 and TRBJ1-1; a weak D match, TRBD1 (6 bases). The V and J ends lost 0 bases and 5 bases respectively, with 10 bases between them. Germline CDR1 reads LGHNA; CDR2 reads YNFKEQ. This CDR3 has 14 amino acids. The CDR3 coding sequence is TGTGCCAGCAGCCAAGAACAGGGTAGGACTGAAGCTTTCTTT. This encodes CASSQEQGRTEAFF.

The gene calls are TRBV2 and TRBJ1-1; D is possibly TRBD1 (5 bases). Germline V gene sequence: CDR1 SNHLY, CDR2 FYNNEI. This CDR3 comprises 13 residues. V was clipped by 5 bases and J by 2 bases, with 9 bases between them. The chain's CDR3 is CASSFQGNTEAFF. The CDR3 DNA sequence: TGTGCCAGCAGTTTTCAGGGAAACACTGAAGCTTTCTTT. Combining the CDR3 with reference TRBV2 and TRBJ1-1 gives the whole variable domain EPEVTQTPSHQVTQMGQEVILRCVPISNHLYFYWYRQILGQKVEFLVSFYNNEISEKSEIFDDQFSVERPDGSNFTLKIRSTKLEDSAMYFCASSFQGNTEAFFGQGTRLTVV.

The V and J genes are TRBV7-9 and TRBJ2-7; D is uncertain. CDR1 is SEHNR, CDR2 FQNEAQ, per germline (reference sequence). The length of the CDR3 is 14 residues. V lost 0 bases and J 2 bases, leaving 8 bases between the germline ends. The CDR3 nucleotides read TGTGCCAGCAGCTTAGCGGGTGGAGCCTACGAGCAGTACTTC. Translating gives CASSLAGGAYEQYF.

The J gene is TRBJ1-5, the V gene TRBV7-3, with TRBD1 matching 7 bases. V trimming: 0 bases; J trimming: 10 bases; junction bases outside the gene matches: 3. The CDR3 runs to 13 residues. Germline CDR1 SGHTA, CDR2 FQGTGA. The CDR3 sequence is CASSLTDRTPQHF. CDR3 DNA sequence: TGTGCCAGCAGCTTAACGGACAGGACTCCCCAGCATTTT.

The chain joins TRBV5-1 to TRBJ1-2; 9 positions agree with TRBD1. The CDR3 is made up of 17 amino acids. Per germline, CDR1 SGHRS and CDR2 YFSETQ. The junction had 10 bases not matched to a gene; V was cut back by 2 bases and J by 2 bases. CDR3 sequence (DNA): TGCGCCAGCAGCTTTGCCACAGGGGGCCGGATGAACTATGGCTACACCTTC. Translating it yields CASSFATGGRMNYGYTF.

CDR3 sequence reads: CAISEYTDRVAGQPQHF. In DNA form, the CDR3 reads TGTGCCATCAGTGAGTACACGGACAGGGTAGCTGGTCAGCCCCAGCATTTT. The V call is TRBV10-3, the J call TRBJ1-5; TRBD1 matches at 8 bases. Germline values: CDR1 ENHRY, CDR2 SYGVKD. The CDR3 covers 17 residues. V lost 1 base to trimming and J lost 6 bases; unmatched junction nucleotides: 11.